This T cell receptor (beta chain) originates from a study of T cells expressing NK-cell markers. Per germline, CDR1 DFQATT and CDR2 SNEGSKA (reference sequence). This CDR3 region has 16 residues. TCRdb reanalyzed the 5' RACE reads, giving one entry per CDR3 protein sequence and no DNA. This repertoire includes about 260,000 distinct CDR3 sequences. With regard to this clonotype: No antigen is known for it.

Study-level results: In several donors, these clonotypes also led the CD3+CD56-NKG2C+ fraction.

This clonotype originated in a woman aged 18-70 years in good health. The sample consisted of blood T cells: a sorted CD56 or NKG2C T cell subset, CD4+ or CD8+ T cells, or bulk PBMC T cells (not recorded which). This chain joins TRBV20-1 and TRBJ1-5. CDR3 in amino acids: CSARDSAHRGNQPQHF.